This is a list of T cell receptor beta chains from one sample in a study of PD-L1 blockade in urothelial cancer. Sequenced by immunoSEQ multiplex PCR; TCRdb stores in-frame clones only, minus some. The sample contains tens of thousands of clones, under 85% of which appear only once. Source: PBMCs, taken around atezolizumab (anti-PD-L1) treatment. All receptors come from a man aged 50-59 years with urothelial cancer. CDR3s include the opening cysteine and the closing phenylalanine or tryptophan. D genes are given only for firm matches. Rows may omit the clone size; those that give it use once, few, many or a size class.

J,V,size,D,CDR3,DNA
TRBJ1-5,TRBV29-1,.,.,CSVATGSDQPQHF,TGCAGCGTTGCAACAGGGTCCGATCAGCCCCAGCATTTT
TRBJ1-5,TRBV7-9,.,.,CASSLGATPQHF,TGTGCCAGCAGCTTAGGGGCCACACCTCAACATTTT
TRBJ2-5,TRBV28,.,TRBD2,CASRLAGKETQYF,TGTGCCAGCAGACTAGCGGGCAAAGAGACCCAGTACTTC
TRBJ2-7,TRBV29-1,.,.,CSVVEYEQYF,TGCAGCGTTGTCGAGTACGAGCAGTACTTC
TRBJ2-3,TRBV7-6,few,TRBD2,CASSLTLAAGLPDTQYF,TGTGCCAGCAGTTTGACCCTAGCGGCGGGACTTCCAGATACGCAGTATTTT
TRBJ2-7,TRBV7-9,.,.,CASSNMGSRGEQYF,TGTGCCAGCAGCAATATGGGGTCGCGGGGCGAGCAGTACTTC
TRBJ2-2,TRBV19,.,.,CASSILAVHPTGELFF,TGTGCCAGTAGTATCTTGGCCGTCCACCCCACCGGGGAGCTGTTTTTT
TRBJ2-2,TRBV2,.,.,CASSPLAVGGTGELFF,TGTGCCAGCAGTCCGTTAGCGGTTGGTGGGACCGGGGAGCTGTTTTTT
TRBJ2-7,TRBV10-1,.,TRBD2,CASSKGTSGIGYEQYF,TGCGCCAGCAGTAAAGGGACTAGCGGGATAGGATACGAGCAGTACTTC
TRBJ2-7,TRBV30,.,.,CAWTPRGIEQYF,TGTGCCTGGACCCCCCGGGGGATCGAGCAGTACTTC
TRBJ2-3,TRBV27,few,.,CASSLSRGRDTQYF,TGTGCCAGCAGTTTATCGAGGGGGAGAGATACGCAGTATTTT
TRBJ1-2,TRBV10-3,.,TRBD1,CAISESRGQFGYGYTF,TGTGCCATCAGTGAGTCGAGGGGACAGTTCGGGTATGGCTACACCTTC
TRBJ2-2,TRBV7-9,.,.,CASSLVGGINTGELFF,TGTGCCAGCAGCTTAGTAGGAGGGATCAACACCGGGGAGCTGTTTTTT
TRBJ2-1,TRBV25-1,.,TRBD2,CASSEGRGRYNEQFF,TGTGCCAGCAGTGAAGGGAGGGGCCGATACAATGAGCAGTTCTTC
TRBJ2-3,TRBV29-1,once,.,CSAQRGSTDTQYF,TGCAGCGCCCAGAGGGGGAGCACAGATACGCAGTATTTT
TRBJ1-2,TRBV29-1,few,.,CSVASSGTQNGYTF,TGCAGCGTTGCCTCTTCCGGGACACAGAATGGCTACACCTTC
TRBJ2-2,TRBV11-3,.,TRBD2,CASSPGTRHTGELFF,TGTGCCAGCAGCCCCGGGACTAGGCACACCGGGGAGCTGTTTTTT
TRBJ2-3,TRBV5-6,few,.,CASSLGQSRTDTQYF,TGTGCCAGCAGCTTGGGACAGAGTCGCACAGATACGCAGTATTTT
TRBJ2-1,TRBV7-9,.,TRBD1,CASSLVSGTENNEQFF,TGTGCCAGCAGCTTAGTGTCCGGGACAGAAAACAATGAGCAGTTCTTC
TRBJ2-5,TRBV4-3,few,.,CASSRLGGLQETQYF,TGCGCCAGCAGCCGCCTCGGAGGACTTCAAGAGACCCAGTACTTC
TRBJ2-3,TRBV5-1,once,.,CASSEADTQYF,TGCGCCAGCAGCGAGGCAGATACGCAGTATTTT
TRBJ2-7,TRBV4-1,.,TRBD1,CASSQQITGDTYEQYF,TGCGCCAGCAGCCAGCAGATAACAGGGGACACCTACGAGCAGTACTTC
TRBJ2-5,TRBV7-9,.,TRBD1,CASSFFTGAKQETQYF,TGTGCCAGCAGCTTTTTTACAGGGGCGAAACAAGAGACCCAGTACTTC
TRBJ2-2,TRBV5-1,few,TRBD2,CASSSDGLANTGELFF,TGCGCCAGCAGCTCAGATGGACTAGCGAACACCGGGGAGCTGTTTTTT
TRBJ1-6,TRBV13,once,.,CASSLGLMGSSLHF,TGTGCCAGCAGCTTAGGCCTAATGGGCAGCTCCCTCCACTTT
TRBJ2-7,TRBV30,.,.,CAWRGQGTYEQYF,TGTGCCTGGAGAGGGCAGGGGACATACGAGCAGTACTTC
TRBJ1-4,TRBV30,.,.,CAWSLRDEKLFF,TGTGCCTGGAGTTTGAGGGATGAAAAACTGTTTTTT
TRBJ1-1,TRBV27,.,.,CASSLTGANTEAFF,TGTGCCAGCAGTCTGACAGGAGCGAACACTGAAGCTTTCTTT
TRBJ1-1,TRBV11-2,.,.,CASSLWQTNTEAFF,TGTGCCAGCAGCTTATGGCAAACGAACACTGAAGCTTTCTTT
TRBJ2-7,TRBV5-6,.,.,CASSLGAGFQYEQYF,TGTGCCAGCAGCTTAGGGGCAGGGTTTCAATACGAGCAGTACTTC
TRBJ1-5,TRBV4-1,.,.,CASSQGTWNQPQHF,TGCGCCAGCAGCCAAGGGACTTGGAATCAGCCCCAGCATTTT
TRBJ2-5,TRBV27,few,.,CASRRPGTVKTQYF,TGTGCCAGCAGACGACCCGGGACTGTCAAGACCCAGTACTTC
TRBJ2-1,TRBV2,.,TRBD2,CATLAGGSYNEQFF,TGTGCCACCCTAGCGGGAGGGTCCTACAATGAGCAGTTCTTC
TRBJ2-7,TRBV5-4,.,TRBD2,CASSSSGTGPYEQYF,TGTGCCAGCAGCTCTAGCGGGACGGGTCCTTACGAGCAGTACTTC
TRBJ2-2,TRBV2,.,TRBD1,CASTLVRGGVGTGELFF,TGTGCCAGCACCCTAGTGAGAGGGGGCGTCGGCACCGGGGAGCTGTTTTTT
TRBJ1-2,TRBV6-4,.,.,CATPLRVPNYGYTF,TGTGCCACCCCATTACGGGTTCCTAACTATGGCTACACCTTC
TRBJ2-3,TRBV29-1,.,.,CSVDPRSSHTQYF,TGCAGCGTTGATCCCAGAAGTTCTCATACGCAGTATTTT
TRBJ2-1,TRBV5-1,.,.,CASSYLPGARNEQFF,TGCGCCAGCAGCTACCTACCGGGAGCGAGGAATGAGCAGTTCTTC
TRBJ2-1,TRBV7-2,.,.,CASSFVYNEQFF,TGTGCCAGCAGCTTCGTATACAATGAGCAGTTCTTC
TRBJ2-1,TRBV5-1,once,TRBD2,CASGAGTSGYNEQFF,TGCGCCAGCGGCGCCGGGACTAGCGGATACAATGAGCAGTTCTTC